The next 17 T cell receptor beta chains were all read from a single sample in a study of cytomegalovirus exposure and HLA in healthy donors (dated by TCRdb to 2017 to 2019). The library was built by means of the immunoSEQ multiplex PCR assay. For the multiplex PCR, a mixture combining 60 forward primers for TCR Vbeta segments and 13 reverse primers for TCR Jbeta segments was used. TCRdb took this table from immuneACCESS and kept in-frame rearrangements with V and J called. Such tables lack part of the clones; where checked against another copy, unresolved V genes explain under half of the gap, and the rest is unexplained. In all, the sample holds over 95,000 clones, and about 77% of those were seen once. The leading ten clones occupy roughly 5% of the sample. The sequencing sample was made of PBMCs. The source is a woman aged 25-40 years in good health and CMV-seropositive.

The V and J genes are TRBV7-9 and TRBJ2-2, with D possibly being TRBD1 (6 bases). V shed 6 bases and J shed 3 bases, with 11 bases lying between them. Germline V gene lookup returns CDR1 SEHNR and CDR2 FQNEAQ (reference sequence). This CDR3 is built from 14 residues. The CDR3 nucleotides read TGTGCCAGCAGAACAGGGAGCTACACCGGGGAGCTGTTTTTT. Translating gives CASRTGSYTGELFF.

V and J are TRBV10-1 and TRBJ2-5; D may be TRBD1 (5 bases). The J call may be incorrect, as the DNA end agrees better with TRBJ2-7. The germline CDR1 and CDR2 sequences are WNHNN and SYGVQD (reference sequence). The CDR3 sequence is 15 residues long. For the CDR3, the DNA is TGCGCCAGCAGTGAGTCGTGGACAACACCCTACGAGCAGTACTTC. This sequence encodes CASSESWTTPYEQYF.

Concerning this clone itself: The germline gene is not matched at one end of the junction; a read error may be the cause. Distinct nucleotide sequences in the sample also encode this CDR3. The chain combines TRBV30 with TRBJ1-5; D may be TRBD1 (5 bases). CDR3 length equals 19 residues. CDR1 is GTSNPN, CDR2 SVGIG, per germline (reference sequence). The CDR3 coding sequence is TGTGCCTGGAGTGTCGATCTTGTTTGGGGCGCGGATAGCAATCAGCCCCAGCACTTT. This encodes CAWSVDLVWGADSNQPQHF.

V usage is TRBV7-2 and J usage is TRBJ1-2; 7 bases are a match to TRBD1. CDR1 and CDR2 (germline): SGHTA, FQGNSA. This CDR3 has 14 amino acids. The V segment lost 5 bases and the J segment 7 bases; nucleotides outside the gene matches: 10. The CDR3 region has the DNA TGTGCCAGCAGCCGCCGTGACAGGGCGGGTGGCTACACCTTC. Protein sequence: CASSRRDRAGGYTF.

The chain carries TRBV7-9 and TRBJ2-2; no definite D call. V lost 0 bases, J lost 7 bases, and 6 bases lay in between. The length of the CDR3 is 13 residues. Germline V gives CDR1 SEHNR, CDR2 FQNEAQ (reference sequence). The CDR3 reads CASSLALVGELFF. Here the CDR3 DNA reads TGTGCCAGCAGCTTAGCATTAGTCGGGGAGCTGTTTTTT.

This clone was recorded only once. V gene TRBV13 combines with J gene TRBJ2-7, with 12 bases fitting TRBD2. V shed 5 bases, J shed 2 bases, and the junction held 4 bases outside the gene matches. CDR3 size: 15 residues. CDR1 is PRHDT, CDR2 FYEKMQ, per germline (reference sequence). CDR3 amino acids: CASSKRTSGAYEQYF. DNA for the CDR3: TGTGCCAGCAGCAAGAGGACTAGCGGGGCCTACGAGCAGTACTTC. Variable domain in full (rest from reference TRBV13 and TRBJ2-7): AAGVIQSPRHLIKEKRETATLKCYPIPRHDTVYWYQQGPGQDPQFLISFYEKMQSDKGSIPDRFSAQQFSDYHSELNMSSLELGDSALYFCASSKRTSGAYEQYFGPGTRLTVT.

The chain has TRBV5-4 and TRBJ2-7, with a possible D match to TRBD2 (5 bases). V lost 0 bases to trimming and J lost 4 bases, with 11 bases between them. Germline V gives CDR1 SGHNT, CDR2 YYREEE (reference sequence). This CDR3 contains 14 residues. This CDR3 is CASSLESGFYEQYF. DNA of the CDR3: TGTGCCAGCAGCTTGGAATCGGGGTTTTACGAGCAGTACTTC.

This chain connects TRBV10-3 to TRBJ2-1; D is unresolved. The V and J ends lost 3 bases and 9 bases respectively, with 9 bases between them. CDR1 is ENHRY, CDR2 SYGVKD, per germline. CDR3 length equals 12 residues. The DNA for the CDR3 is TGTGCCATCAGTGAAAGTAGTGGTGAGCAGTTCTTC. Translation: CAISESSGEQFF.

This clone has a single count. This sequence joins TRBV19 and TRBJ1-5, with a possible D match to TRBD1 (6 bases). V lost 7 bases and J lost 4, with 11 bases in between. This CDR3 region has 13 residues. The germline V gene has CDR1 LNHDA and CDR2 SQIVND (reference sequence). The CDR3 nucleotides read TGTGCCAGTACCACGACAGGTAATCAGCCCCAGCATTTT. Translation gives CASTTTGNQPQHF. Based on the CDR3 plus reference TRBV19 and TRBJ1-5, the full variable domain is DGGITQSPKYLFRKEGQNVTLSCEQNLNHDAMYWYRQDPGQGLRLIYYSQIVNDFQKGDIAEGYSVSREKKESFPLTVTSAQKNPTAFYLCASTTTGNQPQHFGDGTRLSIL.

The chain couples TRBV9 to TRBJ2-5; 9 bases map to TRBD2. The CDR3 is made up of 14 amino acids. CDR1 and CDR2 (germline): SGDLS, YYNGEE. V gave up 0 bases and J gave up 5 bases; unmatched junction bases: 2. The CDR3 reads CASSVAAGGETQYF. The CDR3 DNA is TGTGCCAGCAGCGTAGCTGCGGGAGGGGAGACCCAGTACTTC.

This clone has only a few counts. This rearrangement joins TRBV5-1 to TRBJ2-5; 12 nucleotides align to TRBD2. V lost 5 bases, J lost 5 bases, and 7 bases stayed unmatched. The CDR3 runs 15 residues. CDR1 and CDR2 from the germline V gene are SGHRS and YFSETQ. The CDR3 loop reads CASSLLAGGQETQYF. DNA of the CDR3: TGCGCCAGCAGTTTACTAGCGGGAGGTCAGGAGACCCAGTACTTC.

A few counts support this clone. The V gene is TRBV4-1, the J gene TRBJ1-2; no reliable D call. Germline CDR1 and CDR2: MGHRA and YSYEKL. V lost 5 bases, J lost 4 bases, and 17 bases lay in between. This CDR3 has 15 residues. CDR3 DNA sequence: TGCGCCAGCAGCTATAATATCCAGGAGGGCTATGGCTACACCTTC. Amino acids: CASSYNIQEGYGYTF.

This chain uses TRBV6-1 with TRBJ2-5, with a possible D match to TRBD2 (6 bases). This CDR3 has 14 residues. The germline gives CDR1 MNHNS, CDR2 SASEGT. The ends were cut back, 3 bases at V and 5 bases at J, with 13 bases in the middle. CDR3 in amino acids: CASSDSGVMETQYF. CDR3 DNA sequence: TGTGCCAGCAGTGATTCGGGAGTCATGGAGACCCAGTACTTC.

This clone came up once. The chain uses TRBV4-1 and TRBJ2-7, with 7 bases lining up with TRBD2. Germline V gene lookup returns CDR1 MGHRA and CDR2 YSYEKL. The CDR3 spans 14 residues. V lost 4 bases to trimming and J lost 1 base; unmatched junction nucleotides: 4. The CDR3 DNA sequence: TGCGCCAGCAGCCCCCCAGCGGGATCCTACGAGCAGTACTTC. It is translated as CASSPPAGSYEQYF.

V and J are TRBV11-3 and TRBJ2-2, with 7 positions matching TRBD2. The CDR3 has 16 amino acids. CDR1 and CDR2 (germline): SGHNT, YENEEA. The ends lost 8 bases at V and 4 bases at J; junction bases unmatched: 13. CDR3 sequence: CASGEGAGLSTGELFF. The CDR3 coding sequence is TGTGCCAGCGGGGAGGGAGCGGGGCTCTCCACCGGGGAGCTGTTTTTT.

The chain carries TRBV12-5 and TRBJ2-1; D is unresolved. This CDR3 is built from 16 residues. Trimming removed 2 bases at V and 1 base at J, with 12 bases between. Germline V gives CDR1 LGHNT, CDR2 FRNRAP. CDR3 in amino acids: CASGLTAPLSYNEQFF. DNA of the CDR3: TGTGCTAGTGGTTTGACTGCGCCTCTTTCCTACAATGAGCAGTTCTTC.

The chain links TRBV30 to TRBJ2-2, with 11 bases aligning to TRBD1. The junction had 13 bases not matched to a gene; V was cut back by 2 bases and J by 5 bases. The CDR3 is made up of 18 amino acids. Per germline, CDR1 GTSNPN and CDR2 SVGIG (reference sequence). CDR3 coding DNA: TGTGCCTGGAGTTATGAAGCTACCGGGACAGGGGGTACCGGGGAGCTGTTTTTT. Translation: CAWSYEATGTGGTGELFF.